This T cell receptor (beta chain) was obtained from a study of shared clonotypes between healthy human individuals. Sequencing used immunoSEQ multiplex PCR; TCRdb keeps in-frame clones, though not all of them. This sample carries some 1,600,000 clones, about 98% of them seen once, and the ten largest clones take about 0.45%. Germline V CDR1 and CDR2: SGHRS, YFSETQ. CDR3 size: 14 residues. V was shortened by 1 base and J by 1 base, with 8 bases between the two germline ends. The sequence was obtained from a man aged 25-40 years in good health. Sequencing was done on a sample of naive CD4+ T cells sorted from blood. Described subset: CD45RA+ positively selected. The chain carries TRBV5-1 and TRBJ1-1; maybe TRBD1 (6 bases). The CDR3 DNA follows: TGCGCCAGCAGCTTGAAGGACAGGAACACTGAAGCTTTCTTT. Its protein product is CASSLKDRNTEAFF.